Included here is one T cell receptor (beta chain) sequence, with context. Sequencing was performed with immunoSEQ multiplex PCR; in TCRdb, only in-frame clones are kept and a portion is missing. This table has about 320,000 clones, 89% appearing once. The data originate from a study of blood T cell repertoires in COVID-19. CDR3 length: 15 residues. CDR1 is SGHTA, CDR2 FQGNSA, per germline. The V gene end was trimmed by 4 bases and the J gene end by 5 bases; junction bases not matched to a gene: 7. The chain links TRBV7-2 to TRBJ2-5; 10 nucleotides match TRBD2. The source material was PBMCs or T cells enriched from blood (not recorded which). The sequence was obtained from a man aged 55 to 69 who had recovered from COVID-19. CDR3 sequence: CASSSPSGSRETQYF. The CDR3 coding sequence is TGTGCCAGCAGCTCACCTAGCGGGAGTAGGGAGACCCAGTACTTC.